This TCR beta chain was sequenced during a study of blood T cell repertoires in COVID-19. Overall study: Some COVID-19 samples were acute and others convalescent; all came from the United States, Italy and Spain. T cells, B-cell-depleted T cells, or PBMCs provided the cDNA or gDNA that served as material.

Original handling: It was from reference gene primer amplification that nucleated cell counts were estimated. TCRdb keeps only in-frame clones here, not all; method: immunoSEQ multiplex PCR. V and J calls and clone size are copied from that table; D and trimming were computed from the DNA. The profile shows roughly 68,000 clones, approximately 85% of them singletons. This clone appeared once. This clonotype was obtained from a man between 50 and 59 years old with acute or convalescent COVID-19. Sequencing used peripheral blood.

This CDR3 is CASSRTDQETQYF. The CDR3, as DNA: TGTGCCAGCAGTCGGACAGACCAAGAGACCCAGTACTTC. V gene TRBV9 combines with J gene TRBJ2-5; maybe TRBD1 (6 bases). Per the germline V gene, CDR1 is SGDLS and CDR2 is YYNGEE. Trimming pared 5 bases from V and 0 bases from J, leaving 8 bases between. This CDR3 has 13 amino acids.